These 19 T cell receptor beta chains were all obtained from the same sample, sequenced in a study of blood T cell repertoires in COVID-19. The protocol was immunoSEQ multiplex PCR, while the TCRdb copy is restricted to in-frame clones and leaves out a portion. Of hundreds of thousands of clones in the sample, 75% to 85% were seen once. The specimen sequenced was peripheral blood. The receptors were sampled from a woman between 25 and 40 years old with COVID-19, enrolled during active disease.

The DNA for the CDR3 is TGTGCCAGCAGCCAAAGGGACAGGGCGCATGAAAAACTGTTTTTT. It codes for CASSQRDRAHEKLFF. The V and J genes are TRBV3-1 (or the pseudogene TRBV3-2) and TRBJ1-4; 9 bases line up with TRBD1. Germline-derived CDR1 and CDR2 are LGHDT and YNNKEL (reference sequence). CDR3 length equals 15 residues. With 2 bases clipped from V and 6 bases from J, the junction kept 4 bases outside the gene matches.

This clone was detected once. The chain employs TRBV5-4 and TRBJ2-1; weak D call: TRBD2 (6 bases). Germline V CDR1 and CDR2: SGHNT, YYREEE (reference sequence). V shed 4 bases and J shed 8 bases, with 13 bases lying between them. The CDR3 totals 13 residues. Here the CDR3 DNA reads TGTGCCAGCAGCGTCATCGGGAGCGATGAGCAGTTCTTC. It encodes CASSVIGSDEQFF. Variable domain in full (rest from reference TRBV5-4 and TRBJ2-1): ETGVTQSPTHLIKTRGQQVTLRCSSQSGHNTVSWYQQALGQGPQFIFQYYREEENGRGNFPPRFSGLQFPNYSSELNVNALELDDSALYLCASSVIGSDEQFFGPGTRLTVL.

With regard to this clone: Relative to the germline gene, one junction end is altered; a read error may explain this. The chain uses TRBV12-3 or TRBV12-4 and TRBJ2-1; TRBD2 agrees at 8 bases. The CDR3 is 13 residues long. CDR3 nucleotides: TGTGCCAGCAGTTTATCTGCCCAGCGGGAGCTGTTCTTC. Protein sequence: CASSLSAQRELFF.

The chain is built from TRBV5-1 and TRBJ2-5; D might be TRBD1 (6 bases). V lost 9 bases and J 2 bases, leaving 17 bases between the germline ends. This CDR3 is 14 amino acids long. Looked up from germline, CDR1 is SGHRS and CDR2 is YFSETQ. The CDR3 protein is CATTRSTGQETQYF. CDR3 bases: TGCGCCACCACCCGAAGTACAGGGCAAGAGACCCAGTACTTC.

This clone turned up a few times. The chain has TRBV19 and TRBJ1-1, with D hard to call. V shed 0 bases and J shed 5 bases, with 22 bases lying between them. The CDR3 sequence is 18 residues long. CDR1 is LNHDA, CDR2 SQIVND, per germline (reference sequence). The CDR3: CASSIDGPMMLYRTEAFF. The CDR3, as DNA: TGTGCCAGTAGTATAGATGGTCCAATGATGTTGTACCGGACTGAAGCTTTCTTT.

This clone has a handful of counts. The genes are TRBV18 and TRBJ2-7, with D perhaps TRBD1 (5 bases). Trimming removed 6 bases from V and 4 bases from J, with 13 bases in between. Germline assignment: CDR1 KGHSH and CDR2 LQKENI. The CDR3 sequence is 13 residues long. The CDR3 DNA reads as TGTGCCAGCTCGGTACAGGTTGCATACGAGCAGTACTTC. This sequence encodes CASSVQVAYEQYF.

This chain connects TRBV25-1 to TRBJ2-3; TRBD1 agrees at 7 bases. Germline-derived CDR1 and CDR2 are MGHDK and SYGVNS. The length of the CDR3 is 16 residues. Germline trimming cut 5 bases from V and 6 bases from J; bases unmatched to any gene: 14. The CDR3, as DNA: TGTGCCAGCAGTATATCGGGCAGGGGGTTTTGGGATACGCAGTATTTT. Translation gives CASSISGRGFWDTQYF.

This chain joins TRBV7-4 and TRBJ2-1; the match to TRBD1 covers 8 bases. The V segment lost 5 bases and the J segment 7 bases; nucleotides outside the gene matches: 4. This CDR3 is built from 13 residues. CDR1 and CDR2 from the germline V gene are SGHVT and SQSDAQ. CDR3 nucleotide sequence: TGTGCCAGCAGCACCGACAGGGGTAATGAGCAGTTCTTC. This translates into CASSTDRGNEQFF.

The chain employs TRBV9 and TRBJ2-2; perhaps TRBD1 as D (6 bases). This CDR3 region has 15 residues. CDR1 SGDLS and CDR2 YYNGEE come from the germline V gene. V was trimmed by 4 bases and J by 4 bases, leaving 14 bases between them. The CDR3 region has the DNA TGTGCCAGCAGCTCCCGGACAGACGCCACCGGGGAGCTGTTTTTT. Protein product: CASSSRTDATGELFF.

The rearrangement links TRBV2 to TRBJ1-6, with D possibly TRBD1 on 6 matching bases. Deletions cut 6 bases from V and 4 bases from J, with 10 bases between. The germline CDR1 and CDR2 sequences are SNHLY and FYNNEI. The length of the CDR3 is 14 residues. The chain's CDR3 is CASREQGYNSPLHF. The CDR3 DNA is TGTGCCAGCAGAGAACAGGGTTATAATTCACCCCTCCACTTT.

This rearrangement joins TRBV5-1 to TRBJ2-7, with a tentative D call TRBD2 (5 bases). Per the germline V gene, CDR1 is SGHRS and CDR2 is YFSETQ. V shed 2 bases and J shed 4 bases, with 13 bases lying between them. This CDR3 has 14 amino acids. Written as DNA, the CDR3 is TGCGCCAGCAGCTTCGAGGGCAAGGGATACGAGCAGTACTTC. This codes for CASSFEGKGYEQYF.

This clone was detected many times. The CDR3 spells CASSLLEGQGAGGYTF. CDR3 in DNA: TGCGCCAGCAGCCTTCTCGAGGGACAGGGGGCCGGTGGCTACACCTTC. The chain combines TRBV4-3 with TRBJ1-2; 12 nucleotides agree with TRBD1. The CDR3 covers 16 residues. Germline trimming cut 4 bases from V and 7 bases from J; bases unmatched to any gene: 10. Germline V gene data show CDR1 as LGHNA and CDR2 as YSLEER.

This clone was recorded once. The rearrangement joins TRBV5-6 to TRBJ2-7, with a tentative D call TRBD2 (6 bases). This CDR3 comprises 13 residues. The germline gives CDR1 SGHDT, CDR2 YYEEEE. V was cut by 7 bases and J by 5 bases, with 16 bases left in between. CDR3 in DNA: TGTGCCAGCGATCGGACGGGGGTGAACGAGCAGTACTTC. The encoded protein is CASDRTGVNEQYF.

The chain carries TRBV30 and TRBJ2-5, with unresolved D. Between the trimmed V and J ends, which lost 0 bases and 2 bases, there was a span of 10 bases. CDR3 length: 14 amino acids. Germline V gene sequence: CDR1 GTSNPN, CDR2 SVGIG (reference sequence). This CDR3 reads CAWSVLGPQETQYF. In DNA, the CDR3 is TGTGCCTGGAGTGTACTCGGTCCTCAAGAGACCCAGTACTTC.

The CDR3 DNA is TGTGCCAGCAGCCAACAAGGGGCCGCACTTAACTATGGCTACACCTTC. It specifies CASSQQGAALNYGYTF. The chain uses TRBV14 and TRBJ1-2; D may be TRBD1 (5 bases). The CDR3 extends over 16 amino acids. The germline gives CDR1 SGHDN, CDR2 FVKESK. Trimming left V 2 bases short and J 1 base short, with 14 bases between.

This clone was counted between two and nine times. V usage is TRBV6-4 and J usage is TRBJ2-5, with 9 bases fitting TRBD2. Germline V gene lookup returns CDR1 MRHNA and CDR2 SNTAGT. This CDR3 spans 15 amino acids. V shed 6 bases, J shed 2 bases, and the junction held 7 bases outside the gene matches. The CDR3 DNA reads as TGTGCCAGCAGCGGTGGCGGGGGGGAACAAGAGACCCAGTACTTC. This gives the protein CASSGGGGEQETQYF.

The rearrangement uses TRBV9 and TRBJ1-2; possibly TRBD1 for D (6 bases). V dropped 4 bases and J dropped 4 bases, with 11 bases sitting between them. CDR3 size: 13 residues. The germline gives CDR1 SGDLS, CDR2 YYNGEE. CDR3: CASSPGQSYGYTF. CDR3 nucleotides: TGTGCCAGCAGCCCCGGACAGAGCTATGGCTACACCTTC.

The chain joins TRBV23-1 to TRBJ1-4, with TRBD1 as a possible D gene (6 bases). TRBV23-1 qualifies as an ORF whose function is uncertain. The CDR3 is made up of 17 amino acids. V lost 6 bases, J lost 4 bases, and 21 bases lay in between. This chain's CDR3 is CASRPPLMGADNEKLFF. The CDR3 coding sequence is TGCGCCAGCAGACCGCCGCTCATGGGGGCGGATAATGAAAAACTGTTTTTT.

Only one count was recorded for this clone. The V gene is TRBV5-1, the J gene TRBJ2-7; TRBD1 might be the D (5 bases). The V end lost 0 bases, the J end lost 5 bases, and 15 bases lay between the germline ends. Germline V gene data show CDR1 as SGHRS and CDR2 as YFSETQ. The CDR3 spans 15 residues. The CDR3 region is CASSLVGAPLDEQYF. The CDR3 nucleotides are TGCGCCAGCAGCTTGGTAGGGGCCCCGTTAGACGAGCAGTACTTC. The full variable domain, with the rest looked up from reference TRBV5-1 and TRBJ2-7, is KAGVTQTPRYLIKTRGQQVTLSCSPISGHRSVSWYQQTPGQGLQFLFEYFSETQRNKGNFPGRFSGRQFSNSRSEMNVSTLELGDSALYLCASSLVGAPLDEQYFGPGTRLTVT.